The clone carrying this T cell receptor (beta chain) was recorded at least ten times. The antigen remains unidentified. This entry is derived from a study of read filtering for tumor transcriptome and immune sequencing. Study overall: The cohort had approximately 16 men and roughly 13 women aged roughly 40 to 90, mean about 72 years. Study-wide findings and caveats: The CD138-negative fraction was mixed bone marrow immune cells, not pure T cells.

From approximately 430 ng of RNA, a library with molecular barcoded alpha/delta and beta/gamma adaptors was made. MiXCR, applied by TCRdb to the reads, yields one record per CDR3 protein. The data hold tens of thousands of distinct CDR3 sequences, with around 20% observed a single time. The CDR3 length is 15 residues. With V trimmed by 1 base and J by 6 bases, 2 bases remained unmatched. Germline V CDR1 and CDR2: LGHDT, YNNKEL (reference sequence). The sequence came from a donor at least 40 years old with multiple myeloma. This rearrangement joins TRBV3-1 to TRBJ2-2; 10 positions agree with TRBD2. The specimen was a population of CD138-negative cells sorted from bone marrow. CDR3 bases: TGTGCCAGCAGCCAAGCTAGCGGGAGACCCGGGGAGCTGTTTTTT. It specifies CASSQASGRPGELFF.